A single sample gave rise to the 17 T cell receptor beta chains below, sequenced in a study of blood T cells in healthy people across ages. With a J-beta primer mix and a sample-barcoded 5' primer, a second PCR ran about 7 to 12 cycles. One entry per CDR3 protein, called by TCRdb with MiXCR from the 5' RACE reads. The sample includes about 1.5 million distinct CDR3 sequences, less than 45% of them seen just once. Sequenced input: blood. These receptors came from a woman aged 18-29 years in good health.

This chain uses TRBV11-2 with TRBJ2-1; D is perhaps TRBD1 (6 bases). Germline V gene data show CDR1 as SGHAT and CDR2 as FQNNGV. The CDR3 runs to 14 residues. V gave up 5 bases and J gave up 4 bases, with 12 bases separating them. The CDR3 sequence: CASSIGQSYNEQFF. The CDR3 DNA follows: TGTGCCAGCAGCATCGGACAGTCATACAATGAGCAGTTCTTC.

This clonotype has a handful of counts. The chain links TRBV27 to TRBJ2-1; D is perhaps TRBD2 (6 bases). CDR3 size: 15 residues. The germline V gene encodes CDR1 MNHEY and CDR2 SMNVEV (reference sequence). Trimming removed 1 base from V and 5 bases from J, with 12 bases in between. CDR3 nucleotides: TGTGCCAGCAGTTTATTGGGCGCGGGACACAATGAGCAGTTCTTC. As protein: CASSLLGAGHNEQFF.

The V call is TRBV27, the J call TRBJ1-1, with 9 bases fitting TRBD1. J lost 4 bases, V lost 5 bases, and 11 bases had no gene match. The CDR3 totals 16 residues. Germline loops: CDR1 MNHEY, CDR2 SMNVEV (reference sequence). CDR3 bases: TGTGCCAGCAGTCCCCCCGGACAGGGGCGGGTCACTGAAGCTTTCTTT. Its protein is CASSPPGQGRVTEAFF.

The chain joins TRBV4-3 to TRBJ2-3; 9 bases align to TRBD1. The CDR3 extends over 18 amino acids. V lost 0 bases to trimming and J lost 2 bases; unmatched junction nucleotides: 9. Germline assignment: CDR1 LGHNA and CDR2 YSLEER. The CDR3 is CASSQDLGTGHSTDTQYF. CDR3 DNA sequence: TGCGCCAGCAGCCAAGATCTTGGGACAGGGCACTCCACAGATACGCAGTATTTT.

This clonotype showed up just a few times. CDR3 nucleotide sequence: TGTGCCAGCTCGGCCGGGGGATTAAGCAATCAGCCCCAGCATTTT. It yields the protein CASSAGGLSNQPQHF. The chain links TRBV7-2 to TRBJ1-5, with D possibly TRBD1 on 5 matching bases. Trimming cost V 8 bases and J 1 base, with 15 bases left between them. Looked up from germline, CDR1 is SGHTA and CDR2 is FQGNSA. The CDR3 is 15 amino acids.

This clonotype was detected only a few times. V usage is TRBV9 and J usage is TRBJ2-7; D unresolved. V was trimmed by 0 bases and J by 1 base, leaving 8 bases between them. Per germline, CDR1 SGDLS and CDR2 YYNGEE. This CDR3 contains 14 residues. The DNA for the CDR3 is TGTGCCAGCAGCGTAGCTCGGGCATCCTACGAGCAGTACTTC. It specifies CASSVARASYEQYF. Complete variable domain (other parts from reference TRBV9 and TRBJ2-7): DSGVTQTPKHLITATGQRVTLRCSPRSGDLSVYWYQQSLDQGLQFLIQYYNGEERAKGNILERFSAQQFPDLHSELNLSSLELGDSALYFCASSVARASYEQYFGPGTRLTVT.

The rearrangement uses TRBV20-1 and TRBJ1-2; TRBD1 matches at 7 bases. The CDR3 covers 12 residues. After removal of 4 bases from V and 8 bases from J, the junction contained 7 bases not matched to a gene. From germline, CDR1 is DFQATT and CDR2 SNEGSKA (reference sequence). CDR3 region: CSATGGRRGYTF. The DNA of the CDR3 is TGCAGTGCTACAGGGGGTCGGCGCGGCTACACCTTC.

The rearrangement links TRBV7-2 to TRBJ2-5; 8 bases are shared with TRBD2. Per germline, CDR1 SGHTA and CDR2 FQGNSA. This CDR3 spans 16 amino acids. The trim removed 3 bases at V and 2 bases at J, leaving 8 bases unmatched. The CDR3: CASSFWGRGEQETQYF. CDR3 DNA sequence: TGTGCCAGCAGCTTTTGGGGGCGGGGGGAACAAGAGACCCAGTACTTC. Drawing the rest from reference TRBV7-2 and TRBJ2-5, the complete variable domain is GAGVSQSPSNKVTEKGKDVELRCDPISGHTALYWYRQSLGQGLEFLIYFQGNSAPDKSGLPSDRFSAERTGGSVSTLTIQRTQQEDSAVYLCASSFWGRGEQETQYFGPGTRLLVL.

The chain uses TRBV20-1 and TRBJ1-3, with D perhaps TRBD1 (6 bases). Germline loops: CDR1 DFQATT, CDR2 SNEGSKA (reference sequence). The CDR3 runs 14 residues. Trimming removed 6 bases at V and 3 bases at J, with 15 bases between. For the CDR3, the DNA is TGCAGTGCCTTTCTAAGGGGGAATGGAAACACCATATATTTT. Translation gives CSAFLRGNGNTIYF.

A note on this clonotype: One end of the junction does not line up with germline, which may come from a read error. The chain has TRBV12-3 or TRBV12-4 and TRBJ2-3; 9 bases map to TRBD2. The CDR3 spans 16 residues. CDR3 sequence: CASSTRSGTSTDAQYF. CDR3 sequence (DNA): TGTGCCAGCAGTACTCGTAGCGGGACTAGCACAGATGCGCAGTATTTT.

The CDR3 coding sequence is TGTGCCACTACACGGGACTCCACCTACGAGCAGTACTTC. This gives the protein CATTRDSTYEQYF. The rearrangement uses TRBV28 and TRBJ2-7, with D possibly matching TRBD2 (6 bases). V was shortened by 10 bases and J by 2 bases, with 15 bases between the two germline ends. The CDR3 is 13 amino acids. In germline, CDR1 is MDHEN, CDR2 SYDVKM.

This clonotype was counted a few times. J is TRBJ1-1 and V is TRBV20-1; 9 positions match TRBD1. This CDR3 contains 12 residues. The trim removed 6 bases at V and 4 bases at J, leaving 3 bases unmatched. CDR1 and CDR2 (germline): DFQATT, SNEGSKA (reference sequence). The CDR3 DNA follows: TGCAGTGCAAGGGACAGGGCCACTGAAGCTTTCTTT. It encodes CSARDRATEAFF.

The table lists this clonotype with a few counts. The chain links TRBV4-1 to TRBJ1-6; D is undetermined. The CDR3 is 14 residues long. Trimming pared 1 base from V and 8 bases from J, leaving 9 bases between. CDR1 is MGHRA and CDR2 is YSYEKL in the germline V gene. CDR3 amino acids: CASSQVYVHSPLHF. The CDR3, as DNA: TGCGCCAGCAGCCAAGTTTATGTACATTCACCCCTCCACTTT.

This clonotype has just a few counts. In DNA form, the CDR3 reads TGTGCCAGCAGCTTAGGGACAGGGTCGGAGAATTCACCCCTCCACTTT. Translated, it gives CASSLGTGSENSPLHF. The chain is built from TRBV7-9 and TRBJ1-6, with 8 bases fitting TRBD1. The CDR3 loop spans 16 amino acids. CDR1 is SEHNR, CDR2 FQNEAQ, per germline (reference sequence). The J segment lost 7 bases and the V segment lost 1 base, leaving 6 bases of the junction unmatched.

This clonotype has more than one count but fewer than ten. The rearrangement links TRBV7-9 to TRBJ2-7, with TRBD2 identical over 7 bases. Germline CDR1 is SEHNR and CDR2 is FQNEAQ (reference sequence). The length of the CDR3 is 14 residues. V shed 7 bases, J shed 3 bases, and the junction held 9 bases outside the gene matches. As DNA, the CDR3 is TGTGCCAGCACCAACACCGGACTAGTCTACGAGCAGTACTTC. As protein: CASTNTGLVYEQYF.

CDR3 DNA: TGTGCCAGCAGTGGTAGGGGTTACAATCAGCCCCAGCATTTT. Protein product: CASSGRGYNQPQHF. The genes are TRBV25-1 and TRBJ1-5, with a possible D match to TRBD1 (5 bases). CDR1 MGHDK and CDR2 SYGVNS come from the germline V gene. V dropped 4 bases and J dropped 3 bases, with 10 bases sitting between them. This CDR3 region has 14 residues.

This clonotype was picked up a small number of times. This chain joins TRBV3-1 and TRBJ2-3; possible D gene TRBD1, 6 bases. CDR1 and CDR2 (germline): LGHDT, YNNKEL (reference sequence). The CDR3 is made up of 13 amino acids. The V gene lost 3 bases and the J gene lost 14 bases, with 18 bases spanning the gap. The CDR3 DNA sequence: TGTGCCAGCAGCCACAGCGAAGGCCGAGGGGGGTATTTT. Its protein is CASSHSEGRGGYF.